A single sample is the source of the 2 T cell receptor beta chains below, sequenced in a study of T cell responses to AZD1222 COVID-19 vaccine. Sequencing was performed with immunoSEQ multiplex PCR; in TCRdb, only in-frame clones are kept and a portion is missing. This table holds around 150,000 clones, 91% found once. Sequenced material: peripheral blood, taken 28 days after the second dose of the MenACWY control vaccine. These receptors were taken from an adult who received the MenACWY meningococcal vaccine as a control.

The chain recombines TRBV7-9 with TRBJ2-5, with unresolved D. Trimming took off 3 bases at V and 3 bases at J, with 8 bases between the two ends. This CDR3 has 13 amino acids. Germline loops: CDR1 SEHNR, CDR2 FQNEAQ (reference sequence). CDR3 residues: CASSFGVEETQYF. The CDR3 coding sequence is TGTGCCAGCAGCTTTGGGGTGGAAGAGACCCAGTACTTC.

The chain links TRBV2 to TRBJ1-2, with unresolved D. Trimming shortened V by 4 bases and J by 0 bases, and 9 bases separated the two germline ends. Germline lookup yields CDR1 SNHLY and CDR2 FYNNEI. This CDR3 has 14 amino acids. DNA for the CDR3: TGTGCCAGCAGTGGGGTTGAGGCTAACTATGGCTACACCTTC. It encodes CASSGVEANYGYTF.